Listed below are T cell receptor beta chains from one sample, sequenced in a study of tumor-infiltrating lymphocytes in primary liver carcinoma. From the multiplex PCR reads, TCRdb called clonotypes with MiXCR, one entry per CDR3 protein. The table records tens of thousands of distinct CDR3 sequences, around 70% of them present only once. The sample taken for sequencing was liver tumor tissue from sampling region 1. Receptors were obtained from a man aged 40-55 years with primary liver carcinoma and hepatitis B virus infection. Each CDR3 is given with its conserved first and last residue. A D gene is named only where the DNA matches it firmly. The size of a clone is reported for some rows only, either as once, few or many, or as a class for expanded clones.

D	J	V	size	CDR3	DNA
.	TRBJ2-5	TRBV29-1	.	CCVEGGGRAGEETQYF	TGCTGCGTTGAAGGGGGTGGAAGGGCAGGGGAAGAGACCCAGTACTTC
.	TRBJ1-2	TRBV9	many	CASSTGANYGYTF	TGTGCCAGCAGTACGGGAGCTAACTATGGCTACACCTTC
.	TRBJ1-1	TRBV4-1	.	CASNRTGSPEAFF	TGCGCCAGCAACCGAACGGGGTCCCCTGAAGCTTTCTTT
.	TRBJ2-3	TRBV12-3/TRBV12-4	.	CTNSLQVADTQYF	TGTACCAACAGCCTTCAGGTGGCAGATACGCAGTATTTT
TRBD1	TRBJ1-1	TRBV6-5	.	CANSQNRGEAFF	TGTGCCAACAGTCAGAACAGGGGTGAAGCTTTCTTT
.	TRBJ1-5	TRBV11-2	.	CASSIGRLPEPQHF	TGTGCCAGCAGCATCGGACGGCTTCCCGAGCCCCAGCATTTT
TRBD2	TRBJ2-1	TRBV11-3	.	CTSSLDPGGLYNEQSF	TGTACCAGCAGCTTAGATCCCGGGGGGTTATACAATGAGCAGTCCTTT
.	TRBJ1-1	TRBV5-4	many	CASSLVPRQENTEAFF	TGTGCCAGCAGCTTGGTGCCCAGACAGGAGAACACTGAAGCTTTCTTT
.	TRBJ1-5	TRBV29-1	.	CSVGRQEQPQHF	TGCAGCGTGGGGAGACAGGAGCAGCCCCAGCATTTT
TRBD1	TRBJ2-5	TRBV24-1	.	CVTSDGQGWPETQYF	TGTGTCACCAGTGATGGACAGGGTTGGCCAGAGACCCAGTACTTC
.	TRBJ2-7	TRBV6-5	.	CVSRPQGYLTYEQYF	TGTGTCAGCAGACCTCAAGGGTACCTCACCTACGAGCAGTACTTC
TRBD2	TRBJ2-3	TRBV6-1	.	CASSSLAGGADTEYF	TGTGCCAGCAGTTCCTTAGCGGGAGGGGCAGATACTGAGTATTTT
TRBD2	TRBJ2-7	TRBV11-2	.	CASSVYLGLAGGGYEQYF	TGTGCCAGCAGCGTATACCTTGGACTAGCGGGAGGGGGGTACGAGCAGTACTTC
TRBD1	TRBJ2-2	TRBV5-1	few	CASSRVRGSGELFF	TGCGCCAGCTCGAGGGTCAGGGGGTCCGGGGAGCTGTTTTTT
.	TRBJ2-5	TRBV5-5	.	CASRGADWGQETQYF	TGTGCCAGCAGGGGGGCGGACTGGGGACAAGAGACTCAGTACTTC
.	TRBJ2-7	TRBV29-1	many	CSVLSWGASEQYF	TGCAGCGTCCTGAGTTGGGGCGCAAGCGAGCAGTACTTC
TRBD2	TRBJ2-1	TRBV12-3/TRBV12-4	.	CASSPFVLAGGNEQFF	TGCGCCAGCAGCCCCTTCGTACTAGCGGGGGGCAATGAGCAGTTCTTC
.	TRBJ2-1	TRBV21-1	.	CVSSLRTSGVYNEQFF	TGTGTCAGCAGCCTTCGGACTAGCGGAGTCTACAATGAGCAGTTCTTC
.	TRBJ1-4	TRBV28	.	CAGSLGSAGDEKLFF	TGTGCCGGCAGTTTGGGGTCGGCCGGGGATGAAAAACTGTTTTTT
TRBD2	TRBJ2-1	TRBV5-6	.	CAGTSRAGEYNEQFF	TGTGCCGGTACCTCGAGGGCGGGGGAGTACAATGAGCAGTTCTTC
.	TRBJ2-7	TRBV29-1	.	CSVLLVGRYEQYF	TGCAGCGTTCTATTAGTGGGGAGATACGAGCAGTACTTC
TRBD1	TRBJ1-6	TRBV6-5	many	CASSLTGDPNSPLHF	TGTGCCAGCAGTTTGACAGGGGATCCTAATTCACCCCTCCACTTT
TRBD1	TRBJ1-1	TRBV11-2	once	CASGRAILGQDIEAFF	TGTGCTAGCGGTCGTGCGATTCTGGGACAGGACATTGAAGCTTTCTTT
.	TRBJ2-6	TRBV6-6	.	CASSPDSFALSGANVLTF	TGTGCCAGTAGCCCTGACAGTTTTGCCCTCTCTGGGGCCAACGTCCTGACTTTC
.	TRBJ1-1	TRBV28	.	CASSHHPMNTEAFF	TGTGCCAGCAGCCACCATCCTATGAACACTGAAGCTTTCTTT
.	TRBJ2-3	TRBV11-1	.	CAYSRRGRYPTDTQYF	TGTGCCTACAGCCGCAGGGGTCGCTACCCCACAGACACGCAGTATTTT
.	TRBJ2-3	TRBV29-1	many	CSVRRQGTIDTQYF	TGCAGCGTCCGACGGCAGGGGACGATAGATACGCAGTATTTT
.	TRBJ2-7	TRBV6-5	.	CDSRETRAGYEQYF	TGTGACAGCAGGGAGACTAGAGCGGGTTACGAGCAGTATTTC
TRBD2	TRBJ2-7	TRBV6-1	many	CASSGTSGYEQYF	TGTGCCAGCAGTGGGACTAGCGGCTACGAGCAGTACTTC
TRBD1	TRBJ2-3	TRBV6-1	.	CAISAVPGQGTDTQYF	TGTGCCATCAGCGCTGTACCGGGACAGGGCACAGATACGCAGTATTTT
.	TRBJ2-7	TRBV5-1	many	CAIMEGEGYEQYF	TGCGCCATCATGGAGGGGGAGGGCTACGAGCAGTACTTC
.	TRBJ1-6	TRBV4-2	.	CASSHYGSPLHF	TGCGCCAGCAGCCATTACGGTTCACCCCTCCACTTT
.	TRBJ2-7	TRBV4-1	.	CASSPSNDSSLREQYF	TGCGCCAGCAGCCCATCAAACGACAGCTCTCTGAGGGAGCAGTACTTC
.	TRBJ2-3	TRBV30	.	CGWSDGPDTQYF	TGTGGCTGGAGCGATGGACCGGACACGCAGTATTTT
TRBD1	TRBJ2-5	TRBV29-1	.	CSVEDRQGAEAQYF	TGCAGCGTTGAAGATCGGCAGGGGGCGGAGGCACAGTACTTC
.	TRBJ2-3	TRBV7-9	.	CASSLVGTTSTDTQYF	TGTGCCAGCAGCTTAGTGGGGACAACAAGCACAGATACGCAGTATTTT
.	TRBJ2-1	TRBV28	.	CASSPERSEQFF	TGTGCCAGCAGTCCCGAGAGGTCTGAGCAGTTCTTC
.	TRBJ2-7	TRBV11-1	.	CASSVLRAPNYEQYF	TGTGCCAGCAGCGTCCTGCGGGCCCCGAACTACGAGCAGTACTTC
.	TRBJ2-7	TRBV12-3/TRBV12-4	.	CASSLHGGGNEQYF	TGTGCTAGCAGTTTACATGGAGGGGGCAACGAACAGTACTTC
TRBD1	TRBJ1-5	TRBV19	many	CASRDRVGQPQHF	TGTGCCAGTAGAGACAGGGTGGGACAGCCCCAGCATTTT
.	TRBJ2-3	TRBV10-3	.	CAISVRTGEDTQYF	TGCGCCATCAGTGTGAGGACTGGGGAGGATACGCAGTATTTT
TRBD2	TRBJ2-7	TRBV7-9	.	CVSSLTSGSIPYEQYF	TGTGTCAGCAGTTTGACTAGCGGGAGTATCCCCTACGAGCAGTATTTC
TRBD1	TRBJ2-7	TRBV7-8	.	CASSQGQDGFYEQHF	TGTGCCAGCAGTCAAGGACAGGACGGATTCTACGAGCAGCACTTC
.	TRBJ2-3	TRBV5-1	many	CASRASTDTQYF	TGCGCCAGCAGGGCAAGCACAGATACGCAGTATTTT
.	TRBJ1-4	TRBV6-5	.	CASSRRGRNEKLFF	TGTGCCAGCAGTCGACGGGGGCGTAATGAAAAACTGTTTTTT
.	TRBJ2-7	TRBV4-1	.	CASSPEEGSYAQYF	TGCGCAAGCAGCCCTGAGGAAGGGTCCTACGCGCAGTACTTC
TRBD1	TRBJ1-1	TRBV10-3	.	CAAGGVHNHEAFF	TGTGCTGCAGGGGGGGTGCATAACCATGAAGCTTTCTTT
.	TRBJ2-7	TRBV5-1	.	CASSLAGIGSSYEQYF	TGCGCCAGCAGCTTGGCCGGAATTGGGAGCTCCTACGAACAGTACTTC
.	TRBJ1-1	TRBV10-3	.	CAISEDGGPDETFF	TGTGCCATCAGTGAGGACGGAGGGCCCGATGAAACTTTCTTT
.	TRBJ2-7	TRBV11-2	.	CACSSPGLGIHEQYF	TGTGCCTGCAGCTCCCCGGGGCTAGGGATCCACGAGCAGTACTTC
.	TRBJ2-2	TRBV11-1	once	CASTLGLHTGEPFF	TGTGCCAGCACCTTAGGTTTACACACCGGGGAGCCGTTTTTT
.	TRBJ2-2	TRBV4-1	.	CASSQDLLRGADIGELFF	TGCGCCAGCAGCCAAGATCTCCTTCGGGGAGCGGACATCGGGGAGCTGTTTTTT
.	TRBJ2-7	TRBV12-3/TRBV12-4	.	CASSLKVGPRYEQYF	TGTGCCAGCAGTCTAAAGGTGGGGCCAAGATACGAGCAGTACTTC
TRBD2	TRBJ2-7	TRBV6-1	once	CDSREGRRDDEQYF	TGCGACAGCAGGGAGGGGAGGAGAGATGACGAGCAGTACTTC
TRBD2	TRBJ2-1	TRBV6-4	many	CASSVIAGSYNEQFF	TGTGCCAGCAGTGTCATAGCGGGTTCCTACAATGAGCAGTTCTTC